Listed here are 5 T cell receptor beta chains from one sample, sequenced in a study of identical twins. TCRdb ran MiXCR on the 5' RACE reads and lists one entry per CDR3 protein. The sample has around 1.7 million distinct CDR3 sequences, about 32% seen once. The material sequenced was cord blood. These receptors were collected from a newborn girl in good health.

A few counts support this clonotype. The genes are TRBV12-3 or TRBV12-4 and TRBJ2-6; D might be TRBD2 (5 bases). This CDR3 has 16 amino acids. The V end was cut by 2 bases, the J end by 1 base, with 9 bases between. CDR3 in amino acids: CASSLFRGSGANVLTF. The CDR3 DNA sequence: TGTGCCAGCAGTTTATTTCGGGGATCTGGGGCCAACGTCCTGACTTTC.

In its sample, this clonotype was seen many times. The V and J genes are TRBV29-1 and TRBJ2-7; 10 bases align to TRBD2. CDR1 SQVTM and CDR2 ANQGSEA come from the germline V gene. The V segment lost 7 bases and the J segment 2 bases; nucleotides outside the gene matches: 5. The CDR3 extends over 13 amino acids. CDR3 nucleotide sequence: TGCAGCGCCGGGACTAGCGCCACCTACGAGCAGTACTTC. Amino acid sequence: CSAGTSATYEQYF.

This clonotype was picked up a small number of times. This rearrangement joins TRBV4-2 to TRBJ2-1, with D perhaps TRBD1 (6 bases). CDR3 length: 17 residues. Germline V gives CDR1 LGHNA, CDR2 YNFKEQ. Trimming shortened V by 0 bases and J by 1 base, and 13 bases separated the two germline ends. The CDR3 is CASSQDLAGASYNEQFF. CDR3 bases: TGTGCCAGCAGCCAAGATCTAGCAGGGGCTTCCTACAATGAGCAGTTCTTC.

This clonotype was recorded many times. The rearrangement uses TRBV25-1 and TRBJ2-3; D might be TRBD1 (6 bases). The germline V and J ends were trimmed by 6 bases and 2 bases, with 9 bases remaining between them. The CDR3 runs to 13 residues. Germline loops: CDR1 MGHDK, CDR2 SYGVNS. The DNA for the CDR3 is TGTGCCAGCAGCCGGGACACCACAGATACGCAGTATTTT. Its translation is CASSRDTTDTQYF. The complete variable domain, with remaining parts taken from reference TRBV25-1 and TRBJ2-3, reads EADIYQTPRYLVIGTGKKITLECSQTMGHDKMYWYQQDPGMELHLIHYSYGVNSTEKGDLSSESTVSRIRTEHFPLTLESARPSHTSQYLCASSRDTTDTQYFGPGTRLTVL.

This rearrangement joins TRBV6-6 to TRBJ1-1, with a tentative D call TRBD1 (6 bases). The V gene's germline CDR1 is MNHNY and CDR2 SVGAGI (reference sequence). CDR3 length: 14 amino acids. V was pared by 7 bases and J by 0 bases, with 12 bases between. The CDR3 loop reads CASTLTGLNTEAFF. DNA for the CDR3: TGTGCCAGCACTCTGACAGGACTGAACACTGAAGCTTTCTTT.